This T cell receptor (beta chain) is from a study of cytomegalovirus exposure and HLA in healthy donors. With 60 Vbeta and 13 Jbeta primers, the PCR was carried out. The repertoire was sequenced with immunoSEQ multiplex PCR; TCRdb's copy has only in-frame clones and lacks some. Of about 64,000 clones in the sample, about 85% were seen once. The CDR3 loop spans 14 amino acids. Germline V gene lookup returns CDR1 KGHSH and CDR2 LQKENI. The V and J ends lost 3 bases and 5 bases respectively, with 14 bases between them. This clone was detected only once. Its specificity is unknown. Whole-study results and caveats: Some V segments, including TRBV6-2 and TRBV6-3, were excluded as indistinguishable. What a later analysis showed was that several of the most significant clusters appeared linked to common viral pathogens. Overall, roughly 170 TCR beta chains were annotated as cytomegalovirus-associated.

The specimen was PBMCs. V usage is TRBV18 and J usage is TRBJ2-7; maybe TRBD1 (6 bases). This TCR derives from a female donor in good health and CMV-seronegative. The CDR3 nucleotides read TGTGCCAGCTCACCCCGACAGGAGGCCGACGAGCAGTACTTC. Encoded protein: CASSPRQEADEQYF.